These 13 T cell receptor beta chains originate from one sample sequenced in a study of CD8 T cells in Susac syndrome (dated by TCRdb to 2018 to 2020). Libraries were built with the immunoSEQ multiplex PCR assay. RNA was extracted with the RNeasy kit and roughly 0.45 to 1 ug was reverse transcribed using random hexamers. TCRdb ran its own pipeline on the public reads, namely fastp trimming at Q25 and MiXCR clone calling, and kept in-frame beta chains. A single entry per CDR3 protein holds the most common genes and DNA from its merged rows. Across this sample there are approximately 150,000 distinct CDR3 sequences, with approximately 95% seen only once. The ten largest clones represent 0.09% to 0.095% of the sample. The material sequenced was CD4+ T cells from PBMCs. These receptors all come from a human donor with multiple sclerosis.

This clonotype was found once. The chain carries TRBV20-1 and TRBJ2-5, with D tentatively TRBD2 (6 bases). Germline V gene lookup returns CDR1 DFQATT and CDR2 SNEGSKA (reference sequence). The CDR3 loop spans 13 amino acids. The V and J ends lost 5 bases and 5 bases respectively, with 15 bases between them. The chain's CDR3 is CSAALDGGETQYF. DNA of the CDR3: TGCAGTGCTGCTTTGGACGGAGGGGAGACCCAGTACTTC.

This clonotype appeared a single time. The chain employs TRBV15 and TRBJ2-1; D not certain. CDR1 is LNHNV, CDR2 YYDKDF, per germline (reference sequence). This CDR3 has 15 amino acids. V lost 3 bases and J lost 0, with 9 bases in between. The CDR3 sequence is CATSSGPSSYNEQFF. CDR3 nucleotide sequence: TGTGCCACCAGCAGCGGCCCCAGCTCCTACAATGAGCAGTTCTTC. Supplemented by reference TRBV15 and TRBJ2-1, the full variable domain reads DAMVIQNPRYQVTQFGKPVTLSCSQTLNHNVMYWYQQKSSQAPKLLFHYYDKDFNNEADTPDNFQSRRPNTSFCFLDIRSPGLGDTAMYLCATSSGPSSYNEQFFGPGTRLTVL.

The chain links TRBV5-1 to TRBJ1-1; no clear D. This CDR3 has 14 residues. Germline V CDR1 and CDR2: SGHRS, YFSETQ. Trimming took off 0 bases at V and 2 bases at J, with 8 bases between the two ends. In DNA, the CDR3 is TGCGCCAGCAGCTTGGGCGAGGCCAACACTGAAGCTTTCTTT. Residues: CASSLGEANTEAFF. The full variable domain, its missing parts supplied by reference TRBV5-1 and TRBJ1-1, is KAGVTQTPRYLIKTRGQQVTLSCSPISGHRSVSWYQQTPGQGLQFLFEYFSETQRNKGNFPGRFSGRQFSNSRSEMNVSTLELGDSALYLCASSLGEANTEAFFGQGTRLTVV.

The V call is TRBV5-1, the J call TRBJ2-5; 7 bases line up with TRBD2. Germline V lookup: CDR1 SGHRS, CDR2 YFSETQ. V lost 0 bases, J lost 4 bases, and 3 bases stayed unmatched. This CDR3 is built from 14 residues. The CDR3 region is CASSLASGRETQYF. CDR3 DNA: TGCGCCAGCAGCTTGGCTAGCGGCAGAGAGACCCAGTACTTC.

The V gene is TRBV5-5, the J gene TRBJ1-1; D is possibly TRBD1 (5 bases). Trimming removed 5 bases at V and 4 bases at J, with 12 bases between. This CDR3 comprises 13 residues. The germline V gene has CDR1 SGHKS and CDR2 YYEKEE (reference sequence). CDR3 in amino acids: CASSQGVSTEAFF. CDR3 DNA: TGTGCCAGCAGTCAGGGAGTGAGCACTGAAGCTTTCTTT. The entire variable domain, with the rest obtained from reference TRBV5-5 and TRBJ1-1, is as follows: DAGVTQSPTHLIKTRGQQVTLRCSPISGHKSVSWYQQVLGQGPQFIFQYYEKEERGRGNFPDRFSARQFPNYSSELNVNALLLGDSALYLCASSQGVSTEAFFGQGTRLTVV.

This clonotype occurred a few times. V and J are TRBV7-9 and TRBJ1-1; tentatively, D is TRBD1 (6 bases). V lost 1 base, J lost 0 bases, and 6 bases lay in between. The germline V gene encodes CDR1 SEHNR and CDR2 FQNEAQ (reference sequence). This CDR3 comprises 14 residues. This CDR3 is CASSLGQVNTEAFF. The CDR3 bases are TGTGCCAGCAGCTTAGGACAGGTGAACACTGAAGCTTTCTTT.

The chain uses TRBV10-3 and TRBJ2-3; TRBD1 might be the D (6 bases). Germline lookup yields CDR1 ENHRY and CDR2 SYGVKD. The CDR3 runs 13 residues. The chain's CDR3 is CVTQAGATDTQYF. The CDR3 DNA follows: TGTGTTACCCAAGCAGGGGCCACAGATACGCAGTATTTT.

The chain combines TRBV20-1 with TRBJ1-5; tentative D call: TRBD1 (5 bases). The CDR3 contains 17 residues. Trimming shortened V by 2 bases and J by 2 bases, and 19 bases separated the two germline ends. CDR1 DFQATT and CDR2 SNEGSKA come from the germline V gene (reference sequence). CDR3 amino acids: CSARRAGFTAGNQPQHF. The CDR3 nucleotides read TGCAGTGCTAGAAGGGCAGGGTTTACGGCGGGCAATCAGCCCCAGCATTTT.

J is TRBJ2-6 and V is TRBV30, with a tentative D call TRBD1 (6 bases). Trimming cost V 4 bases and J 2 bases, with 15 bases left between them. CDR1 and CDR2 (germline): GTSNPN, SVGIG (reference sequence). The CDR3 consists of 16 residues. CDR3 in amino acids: CAWKGVQGAGANVLTF. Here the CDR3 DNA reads TGTGCCTGGAAGGGAGTACAGGGCGCTGGGGCCAACGTCCTGACTTTC.

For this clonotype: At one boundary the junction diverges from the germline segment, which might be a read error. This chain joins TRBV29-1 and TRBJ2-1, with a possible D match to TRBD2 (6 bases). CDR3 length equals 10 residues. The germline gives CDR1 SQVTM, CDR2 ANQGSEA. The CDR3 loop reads CSVDVGRQCF. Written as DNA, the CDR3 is TGCAGCGTTGATGTGGGGAGGCAGTGCTTC.

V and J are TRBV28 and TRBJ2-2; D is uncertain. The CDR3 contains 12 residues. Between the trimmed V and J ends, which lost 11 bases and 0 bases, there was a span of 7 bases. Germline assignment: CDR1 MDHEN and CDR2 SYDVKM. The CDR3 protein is CAAVSNTGELFF. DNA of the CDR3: TGTGCCGCAGTCTCGAACACCGGGGAGCTGTTTTTT. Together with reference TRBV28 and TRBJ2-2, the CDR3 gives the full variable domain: DVKVTQSSRYLVKRTGEKVFLECVQDMDHENMFWYRQDPGLGLRLIYFSYDVKMKEKGDIPEGYSVSREKKERFSLILESASTNQTSMYLCAAVSNTGELFFGEGSRLTVL.

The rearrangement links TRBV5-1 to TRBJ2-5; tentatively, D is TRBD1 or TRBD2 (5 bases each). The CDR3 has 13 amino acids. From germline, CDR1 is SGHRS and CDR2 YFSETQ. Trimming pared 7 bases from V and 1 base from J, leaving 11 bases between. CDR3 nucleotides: TGCGCCAGCGGTTCAGGGACCCAAGAGACCCAGTACTTC. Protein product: CASGSGTQETQYF.

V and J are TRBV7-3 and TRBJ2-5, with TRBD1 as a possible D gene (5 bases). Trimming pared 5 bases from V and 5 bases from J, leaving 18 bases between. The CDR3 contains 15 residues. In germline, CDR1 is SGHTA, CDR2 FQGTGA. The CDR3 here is CASSATAQQLETQYF. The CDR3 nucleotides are TGTGCCAGCAGCGCGACAGCACAACAGTTGGAGACCCAGTACTTC.